The following is a T cell receptor beta chain sequence with its context. The antigen is unknown. This CDR3 is also generated by other DNA sequences in the sample. The CDR3 is 10 amino acids. CDR1 and CDR2 from the germline V gene are DFQATT and SNEGSKA (reference sequence). V lost 1 base to trimming and J lost 8 bases, with 3 bases between them. These data are taken from a study of shared clonotypes between healthy human individuals. Broader study findings: A reduction in generation probabilities was seen for non-shared clonotypes relative to those shared by all four donors.

Deep was the level used in running the assay. Over several immunoSEQ plates, each subset's genomic DNA was distributed in even portions. Sequenced by immunoSEQ multiplex PCR; TCRdb stores in-frame clones only, minus some. The data contain 560,000 or so clones, around 96% of them singletons. Naive CD8 cells lacked CD45RO and underwent positive selection for CCR7, leaving out terminally differentiated effector memory CD45RA+ cells. The sample taken for sequencing was naive CD8+ T cells sorted from blood. This clonotype was sampled from a woman in her thirties in good health. The rearrangement joins TRBV20-1 to TRBJ2-1; D remains ambiguous. The CDR3 loop reads CSARGHEQFF. CDR3 bases: TGCAGTGCTAGAGGCCATGAGCAGTTCTTC.